One and the same sample provided the 27 T cell receptor beta chains below, sequenced in a study of cytomegalovirus exposure and HLA in healthy donors. Use of 60 Vbeta and 13 Jbeta primers characterized the PCR. Assay used: immunoSEQ multiplex PCR; TCRdb lists only in-frame clones, some missing. The sample contains some 120,000 clones, under 90% of which appear only once. Sequencing input: PBMCs. Receptors originate from a woman in her twenties or thirties in good health and CMV-seronegative.

The V gene is TRBV7-9, the J gene TRBJ1-3; D remains unclear. CDR1 SEHNR and CDR2 FQNEAQ come from the germline V gene (reference sequence). V was clipped by 5 bases and J by 0 bases, with 11 bases between them. This CDR3 has 15 amino acids. The CDR3 bases are TGTGCCAGCAGCCTAACACGACTCTCTGGAAACACCATATATTTT. It is translated as CASSLTRLSGNTIYF.

The CDR3 DNA is TGTGCCAGCAGTGAATCGAACGGAAAACTGTTTTTT. Amino acids: CASSESNGKLFF. The genes are TRBV25-1 and TRBJ1-4, with unresolved D. Trimming pared 1 base from V and 10 bases from J, leaving 7 bases between. This CDR3 is built from 12 residues. CDR1 MGHDK and CDR2 SYGVNS come from the germline V gene. The full variable domain, completed using reference TRBV25-1 and TRBJ1-4, is EADIYQTPRYLVIGTGKKITLECSQTMGHDKMYWYQQDPGMELHLIHYSYGVNSTEKGDLSSESTVSRIRTEHFPLTLESARPSHTSQYLCASSESNGKLFFGSGTQLSVL.

The chain is built from TRBV6-1 and TRBJ1-5; 7 bases map to TRBD1. V lost 4 bases to trimming and J lost 7 bases; unmatched junction nucleotides: 7. Germline loops: CDR1 MNHNS, CDR2 SASEGT. This CDR3 is 14 amino acids long. CDR3 in DNA: TGTGCCAGCAGTGTAGACAGGGTTGGACAGCCCCAGCATTTT. Translating it yields CASSVDRVGQPQHF.

V and J are TRBV2 and TRBJ2-5, with TRBD2 as a possible D gene (6 bases). Between the trimmed V and J ends, which lost 8 bases and 0 bases, there was a span of 7 bases. The CDR3 consists of 12 residues. The germline gives CDR1 SNHLY, CDR2 FYNNEI. The CDR3 DNA reads TGTGCCAGCGTAGCGGACCAAGAGACCCAGTACTTC. Protein sequence: CASVADQETQYF.

This clone was recorded a few times. The chain has TRBV6-5 and TRBJ1-3; 9 bases map to TRBD1. The CDR3 is 16 residues long. Germline CDR1 MNHEY, CDR2 SVGAGI. The ends lost 2 bases at V and 4 bases at J; junction bases unmatched: 6. This CDR3 reads CASSYTQGAVGNTIYF. DNA of the CDR3: TGTGCCAGCAGTTACACACAGGGGGCAGTGGGAAACACCATATATTTT.

A few counts support this clone. V gene TRBV5-4 combines with J gene TRBJ2-1, with D maybe TRBD2 (5 bases). The CDR3 covers 16 residues. CDR1 is SGHNT, CDR2 YYREEE, per germline (reference sequence). The V gene lost 4 bases and the J gene lost 6 bases, with 20 bases spanning the gap. The CDR3 nucleotides are TGTGCCAGCAGCGAGGAGCGGTACGCCCCCTTCAATGAGCAGTTCTTC. It yields the protein CASSEERYAPFNEQFF.

The rearrangement uses TRBV7-8 and TRBJ2-1, with 9 bases identical to TRBD1. V shed 7 bases and J 7 bases; nucleotides not matched to a gene: 14. Germline V gene data show CDR1 as SGHVS and CDR2 as FQNEAQ. The CDR3 totals 16 residues. CDR3 in amino acids: CASTRDPGQGWNEQFF. CDR3 bases: TGTGCCAGCACCCGAGATCCGGGACAGGGCTGGAATGAGCAGTTCTTC.

This chain links TRBV6-5 with TRBJ2-2; D is possibly TRBD1 (6 bases). The CDR3 sequence is 12 residues long. Germline V gene data show CDR1 as MNHEY and CDR2 as SVGAGI. V lost 8 bases and J lost 8, with 12 bases in between. The CDR3 loop reads CASRPRGGELFF. The DNA for the CDR3 is TGTGCCAGCCGCCCCAGGGGAGGGGAGCTGTTTTTT.

The J gene is TRBJ2-1, the V gene TRBV12-5; 7 positions agree with TRBD1. Germline assignment: CDR1 LGHNT and CDR2 FRNRAP. This CDR3 has 14 residues. The trim removed 9 bases at V and 4 bases at J, leaving 9 bases unmatched. CDR3 nucleotides: TGTGCTAGGGGCCGGGGACAGATATACAATGAGCAGTTCTTC. This gives the protein CARGRGQIYNEQFF.

The chain has TRBV9 and TRBJ2-3; D ambiguous. V was clipped by 1 base and J by 4 bases, with 10 bases between them. CDR1 is SGDLS and CDR2 is YYNGEE in the germline V gene. The CDR3 has 14 residues. DNA for the CDR3: TGTGCCAGCAGCGTACGTTCGGGTGCAGATACGCAGTATTTT. Translating gives CASSVRSGADTQYF.

Regarding this clone: The same CDR3 also results from other DNA sequences found in this sample. This sequence joins TRBV5-1 and TRBJ1-5; TRBD1 aligns across 9 bases. The junction had 6 bases not matched to a gene; V was cut back by 4 bases and J by 4 bases. Germline CDR1 SGHRS, CDR2 YFSETQ. The CDR3 is made up of 15 amino acids. The CDR3 is CASSVGQGPNQPQHF. The CDR3 DNA sequence: TGCGCCAGCAGCGTTGGACAGGGGCCGAATCAGCCCCAGCATTTT.

DNA of the CDR3: TGTGCCAGCAGCCCGCGACTAGCGGGACCTTCTGAGCAGTTCTTC. Translating it yields CASSPRLAGPSEQFF. V is TRBV9 and J is TRBJ2-1; 11 bases are shared with TRBD2. CDR1 and CDR2 from the germline V gene are SGDLS and YYNGEE. The CDR3 covers 15 residues. The V gene end was trimmed by 4 bases and the J gene end by 9 bases; junction bases not matched to a gene: 9.

This clone was found many times. This rearrangement joins TRBV6-1 to TRBJ2-5; TRBD1 is a possible D gene (6 bases). The CDR3 spans 15 residues. CDR1 MNHNS and CDR2 SASEGT come from the germline V gene. Between the trimmed V and J ends, which lost 0 bases and 2 bases, there was a span of 10 bases. The CDR3 DNA is TGTGCCAGCAGTGAAGCCCAGGGGAGTCAAGAGACCCAGTACTTC. Translating gives CASSEAQGSQETQYF.

This clone appeared a few times. This chain links TRBV5-1 with TRBJ2-3, with a tentative D call TRBD2 (5 bases). The germline V and J ends were trimmed by 3 bases and 3 bases, with 14 bases remaining between them. The CDR3 extends over 15 amino acids. The germline V gene encodes CDR1 SGHRS and CDR2 YFSETQ. The CDR3 here is CASSSDGVGTDTQYF. The CDR3 region has the DNA TGCGCCAGCAGCTCGGACGGGGTGGGGACAGATACGCAGTATTTT. Based on the CDR3 plus reference TRBV5-1 and TRBJ2-3, the full variable domain is KAGVTQTPRYLIKTRGQQVTLSCSPISGHRSVSWYQQTPGQGLQFLFEYFSETQRNKGNFPGRFSGRQFSNSRSEMNVSTLELGDSALYLCASSSDGVGTDTQYFGPGTRLTVL.

This clone was counted between two and nine times. This sequence joins TRBV15 and TRBJ2-3; 7 bases are shared with TRBD1. Germline V lookup: CDR1 LNHNV, CDR2 YYDKDF (reference sequence). V lost 1 base to trimming and J lost 0 bases; unmatched junction nucleotides: 4. This CDR3 has 16 amino acids. The CDR3 DNA reads TGTGCCACCAGCAGAGCCACAGGGGTAAGCACAGATACGCAGTATTTT. This translates into CATSRATGVSTDTQYF.

The chain recombines TRBV18 with TRBJ2-3; 7 bases agree with TRBD1. The CDR3 is made up of 18 amino acids. The germline V gene has CDR1 KGHSH and CDR2 LQKENI. With 5 bases clipped from V and 6 bases from J, the junction kept 20 bases outside the gene matches. CDR3 bases: TGTGCCAGCTCAGACCGGGACAGACCCGAGGACAACAGGGATACGCAGTATTTT. Protein product: CASSDRDRPEDNRDTQYF.

The rearrangement links TRBV14 to TRBJ2-1; 12 positions match TRBD2. The CDR3 sequence is 22 residues long. J lost 0 bases, V lost 0 bases, and 15 bases had no gene match. Germline V lookup: CDR1 SGHDN, CDR2 FVKESK. The CDR3 protein is CASSQDYRLGLAGHSSYNEQFF. CDR3 in DNA: TGTGCCAGCAGCCAAGATTATCGATTGGGACTAGCGGGCCATAGCTCCTACAATGAGCAGTTCTTC.

This sequence joins TRBV28 and TRBJ2-7; 9 positions match TRBD2. V shed 9 bases and J 5 bases; nucleotides not matched to a gene: 8. Germline CDR1 MDHEN, CDR2 SYDVKM. The CDR3 spans 13 residues. CDR3 sequence: CARDSGSINEQYF. The CDR3 nucleotides read TGTGCCAGAGATAGCGGGAGTATCAACGAGCAGTACTTC.

This chain connects TRBV5-1 to TRBJ2-5; 9 bases are a match to TRBD1. V was clipped by 4 bases and J by 5 bases; unmatched bases: 9. The V gene's germline CDR1 is SGHRS and CDR2 YFSETQ. The CDR3 has 15 amino acids. As DNA, the CDR3 is TGCGCCAGCAGCCTGGGACAGGGCATAACGGAGACCCAGTACTTC. Amino acids: CASSLGQGITETQYF.

This chain links TRBV6-5 with TRBJ1-1; tentative D call: TRBD1 (5 bases). CDR3 length equals 15 residues. Trimming removed 4 bases at V and 2 bases at J, with 14 bases between. Germline V gene lookup returns CDR1 MNHEY and CDR2 SVGAGI. For the CDR3, the DNA is TGTGCCAGCAGTTCTTTTGGCAGGGCCAACACTGAAGCTTTCTTT. It yields the protein CASSSFGRANTEAFF.

J is TRBJ2-7 and V is TRBV6-1; 9 bases map to TRBD1. The CDR3 contains 14 residues. Germline CDR1 and CDR2: MNHNS and SASEGT. The V gene end was trimmed by 2 bases and the J gene end by 6 bases; junction bases not matched to a gene: 5. This chain's CDR3 is CASSERQGGREQYF. The CDR3 nucleotides read TGTGCCAGCAGTGAACGACAGGGGGGTCGCGAGCAGTACTTC.

This clone was observed a handful of times. The chain is built from TRBV5-6 and TRBJ1-1; D is undetermined. The V end was cut by 0 bases, the J end by 1 base, with 10 bases between. This CDR3 has 15 residues. The germline gives CDR1 SGHDT, CDR2 YYEEEE. CDR3 residues: CASSLGGVQNTEAFF. CDR3 DNA sequence: TGTGCCAGCAGCTTGGGCGGGGTCCAGAACACTGAAGCTTTCTTT.

This chain joins TRBV2 and TRBJ2-4, with TRBD2 as a possible D gene (6 bases). Germline assignment: CDR1 SNHLY and CDR2 FYNNEI. The CDR3 spans 17 residues. The V end was cut by 1 base, the J end by 0 bases, with 13 bases between. This CDR3 reads CASSEDRAGIAKNIQYF. The CDR3 nucleotides are TGTGCCAGCAGTGAAGATAGGGCGGGAATAGCCAAAAACATTCAGTACTTC.

This chain uses TRBV14 with TRBJ2-7; D gene uncertain. CDR3 length: 11 residues. Trimming cost V 4 bases and J 4 bases, with 5 bases left between them. Germline CDR1 SGHDN, CDR2 FVKESK. The CDR3 sequence: CASSLGYEQYF. The CDR3 DNA reads TGTGCCAGCAGCCTCGGGTACGAGCAGTACTTC. Together with reference TRBV14 and TRBJ2-7, the CDR3 gives the full variable domain: EAGVTQFPSHSVIEKGQTVTLRCDPISGHDNLYWYRRVMGKEIKFLLHFVKESKQDESGMPNNRFLAERTGGTYSTLKVQPAELEDSGVYFCASSLGYEQYFGPGTRLTVT.

The J gene is TRBJ2-1, the V gene TRBV7-8; TRBD1 agrees at 7 bases. This CDR3 has 16 amino acids. CDR1 is SGHVS and CDR2 is FQNEAQ in the germline V gene. Germline trimming cut 0 bases from V and 0 bases from J; bases unmatched to any gene: 2. The CDR3 region has the DNA TGTGCCAGCAGCTTAGCAGGGGGCCTCTCCTACAATGAGCAGTTCTTC. Protein sequence: CASSLAGGLSYNEQFF.

J is TRBJ2-4 and V is TRBV11-2; no definite D call. The CDR3 contains 15 residues. V shed 2 bases and J shed 1 base, with 9 bases lying between them. Germline V gene data show CDR1 as SGHAT and CDR2 as FQNNGV. CDR3: CASSLIGRAKNIQYF. CDR3 bases: TGTGCCAGCAGCTTAATCGGCAGGGCCAAAAACATTCAGTACTTC.

This chain links TRBV30 with TRBJ1-1; D not resolved. This CDR3 contains 14 residues. The V end lost 2 bases, the J end lost 4 bases, and 14 bases lay between the germline ends. Germline V gene lookup returns CDR1 GTSNPN and CDR2 SVGIG (reference sequence). The CDR3 nucleotides are TGTGCCTGGAGTAAGGACTCCTGGGGCACTGAAGCTTTCTTT. Its translation is CAWSKDSWGTEAFF.